This TCR beta chain was identified during a study of control samples from healthy donors and cancer patients. Only in-frame clones appear in the TCRdb table, and some are missing; sequencing was by immunoSEQ multiplex PCR. The sample records under 450,000 clones, 80% to 95% being singletons. V lost 4 bases, J lost 3 bases, and 9 bases stayed unmatched. The CDR3 length is 15 residues. Germline CDR1 is SGHTA and CDR2 is FQGNSA. The chain recombines TRBV7-2 with TRBJ2-7, with 7 bases that match TRBD2. Sequencing used PBMCs. This TCR derives from a man aged 40-49 years with head and neck cancer. The CDR3, as DNA: TGTGCCAGCAGCTCCTACGGGGGGAATTACTACGAGCAGTACTTC. As protein: CASSSYGGNYYEQYF.